This T cell receptor (beta chain) was profiled in a study of T-cell reconstitution after alpha-beta-depleted transplantation in children (dated by TCRdb to about 2016). In terms of the full investigation: The study quantitatively tracked T-cell immune reconstitution after TCRalphabeta/CD19-depleted allogeneic hematopoietic cell transplantation in children using TCR repertoire profiling. Results and caveats for the whole study, not just this receptor: Apparently early alphabetaT-cell count recovery about two months after transplant reportedly relied on only several hundred rapidly expanded clones derived from non-depleted graft cells. In some patients, the high TCRbeta diversity seen at day 60 was put down to recipient T cells and intrathymic progenitors that had survived conditioning. Over the following months the frequencies of hyperexpanded clones went down, and after one year T-cell counts and TCRbeta diversity were mostly credited to newly produced T cells.

In its sample, this clonotype was seen a few times. There is no known antigen for this receptor. Base-call qualities are not available, and no considerably larger clone is one nucleotide away. Libraries were constructed by PCR. TCRdb records Illumina HiSeq 2500 as the sequencer. TCR library preparation used molecular barcoding, with unique molecular identifiers applied to normalize quantification of the TCRbeta repertoire. Through fastp at Q25 and MiXCR, TCRdb rebuilt clones from the public reads, retaining in-frame beta chains. Each entry merges the rows of one CDR3 protein and shows their most common DNA and genes. The sample contains fewer than 550,000 distinct CDR3 sequences, about an eighth of them found a single time. The leading ten clones occupy 14% of the sample. The germline V gene (reference sequence) provides CDR1 SGHAT and CDR2 FQDESV. V is clipped by 4 bases and J by 1 base, and the sequence between their germline boundaries is 17 bases long. The CDR3 starts with the cysteine, ends with the phenylalanine, and has 18 residues. CDR3 DNA is the only sequence kept; it has 54 bases, read in frame from the first base.

The meaning of the sample's treatment or condition label: allogeneic hematopoietic cell transplantation with graft depleted of TCRalphabeta T cells and CD19 B cells. TCRalphabeta/CD19-depleted allogeneic hematopoietic cell grafts were given to the transplant recipients, all of whom were children. The chain is assembled from TRBV11-1 and TRBJ1-6, and the D gene may be TRBD1, 6 bases matching. Specimen: PBMCs, mostly from graft donor cells, collected 180 days after TCRalphabeta/CD19-depleted stem cell transplant. The source of this sequence is a female patient under 10 years old who had a stem cell transplant for aplastic anemia, so the T cells may come from the graft donor. The nucleotide sequence is TGTGCCAGCAGCTCCTGGACAGTCTTTGCGTCCTATAATTCACCCCTCCACTTT. It translates as CASSSWTVFASYNSPLHF.